This is a list of T cell receptor beta chains from one sample in a study of early T cells in non-severe SARS-CoV-2 infection. TCRdb itself ran the 5' RACE reads through MiXCR, one entry per CDR3 protein. The sample yields tens of thousands of distinct CDR3 sequences, 11% to 15% seen once. Sequencing was carried out using whole blood. The receptors were sampled from an adult who was a healthcare worker with PCR-confirmed SARS-CoV-2 infection or an uninfected control (not recorded which). Each CDR3 is given with its conserved first and last residue. The D gene is left open where the match is weak. Clone size appears in some rows only: once, few, many, or a class for an expanded clone.

many	15	.	TRBJ2-1	TRBV7-9	CASSSPASSYNEQFF	TGTGCCAGCAGCTCCCCAGCTAGCAGCTACAATGAGCAGTTCTTC
.	15	TRBD2	TRBJ2-2	TRBV7-9	CASSAGLVNTGELFF	TGTGCCAGCAGCGCGGGACTAGTGAACACCGGGGAGCTGTTTTTT
once	14	TRBD2	TRBJ2-3	TRBV9	CASSRLAGPDTQYF	TGTGCCAGCAGTAGACTAGCGGGGCCAGATACGCAGTATTTT
many	14	TRBD1	TRBJ1-5	TRBV6-1	CATTGGPINQPQHF	TGTGCCACCACAGGGGGACCGATCAATCAGCCCCAGCATTTT
few	11	TRBD1	TRBJ2-1	TRBV20-1	CSARGGQGQFF	TGCAGTGCTAGAGGCGGACAGGGGCAGTTCTTC
many	13	.	TRBJ1-4	TRBV10-3	CAIRGRENEKLFF	TGTGCCATCAGGGGACGTGAGAATGAAAAACTGTTTTTT
many	15	TRBD1	TRBJ2-5	TRBV18	CASSPGQGTQETQYF	TGTGCCAGCTCGCCGGGACAGGGGACCCAAGAGACCCAGTACTTC
many	19	.	TRBJ2-6	TRBV12-5	CASGFLTTSSGSGANVLTF	TGTGCTAGTGGTTTCCTGACGACTAGTTCCGGGAGTGGGGCCAACGTCCTGACTTTC
.	17	TRBD2	TRBJ2-3	TRBV20-1	CSARDQQRGVVTDTQYF	TGCAGTGCTAGAGATCAGCAGCGGGGGGTGGTCACAGATACGCAGTATTTT
few	13	.	TRBJ1-1	TRBV6-4	CASKQGMNTEAFF	TGTGCCAGCAAGCAGGGGATGAACACTGAAGCTTTCTTT
many	16	TRBD1	TRBJ2-3	TRBV9	CASSAGTGLSTDTQYF	TGTGCCAGCAGCGCCGGGACAGGGCTCAGCACAGATACGCAGTATTTT
few	13	.	TRBJ1-5	TRBV30	CAWSPGPNQPQHF	TGTGCCTGGAGCCCAGGGCCCAATCAGCCCCAGCATTTT
.	15	.	TRBJ2-3	TRBV20-1	CSARPWVVSQDTQYF	TGCAGTGCTAGGCCTTGGGTAGTGAGTCAGGATACGCAGTATTTT
few	14	.	TRBJ1-4	TRBV7-2	CASSFSGLNEKLFF	TGTGCCAGCAGCTTCTCAGGACTGAATGAAAAACTGTTTTTT
many	15	.	TRBJ2-6	TRBV29-1	CSVAGTLSGANVLTF	TGCAGCGTTGCGGGGACCCTCTCTGGGGCCAACGTCCTGACTTTC
many	14	.	TRBJ1-5	TRBV5-6	CASSSKVANQPQHF	TGTGCCAGCAGCTCGAAAGTAGCCAATCAGCCCCAGCATTTT
many	13	.	TRBJ2-5	TRBV6-5	CASSYSTGETQYF	TGTGCCAGCAGTTACTCGACGGGAGAGACCCAGTACTTC
few	15	TRBD1	TRBJ2-5	TRBV5-1	CASSYRTGGEETQYF	TGCGCCAGCAGCTACCGGACAGGGGGGGAAGAGACCCAGTACTTC
.	16	TRBD2	TRBJ2-1	TRBV11-2	CASSPSSGSSVYEQFF	TGTGCCAGCAGCCCGTCTAGCGGGAGCTCGGTGTATGAGCAGTTCTTC
many	14	.	TRBJ1-2	TRBV5-1	CASSIGRPDYGYTF	TGCGCCAGCAGCATCGGACGGCCCGACTATGGCTACACCTTC
.	14	.	TRBJ2-3	TRBV5-4	CASSDPRGTDTQYF	TGTGCCAGCAGCGACCCTCGAGGCACAGATACGCAGTATTTT
many	16	.	TRBJ2-7	TRBV19	CASSIGTGLLDYEQYF	TGTGCCAGTAGTATTGGAACCGGACTTCTCGACTACGAGCAGTACTTC
.	13	.	TRBJ2-3	TRBV5-1	CASSLGYSDTQYF	TGCGCCAGCAGCTTGGGCTACTCAGATACGCAGTATTTT
few	12	.	TRBJ1-1	TRBV29-1	CSVEFDGTEAFF	TGCAGCGTTGAATTCGATGGCACTGAAGCTTTCTTT
.	15	TRBD1	TRBJ2-2	TRBV6-2/TRBV6-3	CASSLTGFNTGELFF	TGTGCCAGCAGTTTGACAGGGTTCAACACCGGGGAGCTGTTTTTT
few	15	.	TRBJ2-7	TRBV20-1	CSARDKRTYSYEQYF	TGCAGTGCTAGAGACAAGCGGACGTACTCCTACGAGCAGTACTTC
.	12	.	TRBJ2-3	TRBV29-1	CSVEPGPQTQYF	TGCAGCGTAGAGCCCGGGCCCCAGACGCAGTATTTT
few	14	.	TRBJ1-2	TRBV29-1	CSVETRGRNYGYTF	TGCAGCGTGGAAACCAGGGGTAGGAACTATGGCTACACCTTC
many	16	.	TRBJ2-1	TRBV11-1	CASSTRRSSSYNEQFF	TGTGCCAGCAGCACCCGCCGTTCGAGCTCCTACAATGAGCAGTTCTTC
few	15	TRBD2	TRBJ2-1	TRBV9	CASSVGSGSGNEQFF	TGTGCCAGCAGCGTAGGGAGCGGGAGTGGGAATGAGCAGTTCTTC
many	15	.	TRBJ2-3	TRBV6-5	CASKIGTRRTDTQYF	TGTGCCAGCAAGATTGGGACAAGGCGAACAGATACGCAGTATTTT
many	14	TRBD2	TRBJ2-3	TRBV7-3	CASSSGMSTDTQYF	TGTGCCAGCAGTAGCGGGATGAGCACAGATACGCAGTATTTT
many	13	.	TRBJ2-7	TRBV11-2	CASSSRGGYEQYF	TGTGCCAGCAGCTCCCGGGGCGGCTACGAGCAGTACTTC
many	14	TRBD1	TRBJ2-5	TRBV10-1	CASSAGQGVSTQYF	TGCGCCAGCAGCGCGGGACAGGGAGTCTCGACCCAGTACTTC
.	10	TRBD1	TRBJ1-1	TRBV29-1	CSVHRGEAFF	TGCAGCGTCCACAGGGGTGAAGCTTTCTTT
.	16	.	TRBJ2-5	TRBV6-6	CASSYRHVGYQETQYF	TGTGCCAGCAGTTACCGACATGTGGGGTACCAAGAGACCCAGTACTTC
many	15	.	TRBJ2-4	TRBV3-1	CASSQGSNPMNIQYF	TGTGCCAGCAGCCAAGGCAGCAACCCAATGAACATTCAGTACTTC
many	14	.	TRBJ2-5	TRBV3-1	CASSQDLQVETQYF	TGTGCCAGCAGCCAAGATCTACAGGTAGAGACCCAGTACTTC
few	16	TRBD2	TRBJ2-7	TRBV9	CASSPISGRAVDEQYF	TGTGCCAGCAGCCCTATTAGCGGGAGGGCCGTCGACGAGCAGTACTTC
many	14	.	TRBJ2-5	TRBV9	CASSVEPGVETQYF	TGTGCCAGCAGCGTTGAGCCAGGGGTAGAGACCCAGTACTTC
many	13	.	TRBJ2-5	TRBV7-3	CASSSTREETQYF	TGTGCCAGCAGCTCCACGAGGGAGGAGACCCAGTACTTC
many	16	TRBD2	TRBJ2-5	TRBV2	CASKRRRGLGQETQYF	TGTGCCAGCAAGAGGCGGCGGGGGTTGGGACAAGAGACCCAGTACTTC
few	15	TRBD2	TRBJ2-7	TRBV5-1	CASSLAGASSYEQYF	TGCGCCAGCAGCTTAGCGGGGGCGAGCTCCTACGAGCAGTACTTC
many	18	TRBD2	TRBJ2-2	TRBV7-6	CASSSPFSGGIDTGELFF	TGTGCCAGCAGCTCCCCTTTTAGCGGGGGGATCGACACCGGGGAGCTGTTTTTT
.	14	.	TRBJ2-2	TRBV28	CASYRQPNTGELFF	TGTGCCAGCTACAGGCAACCGAACACCGGGGAGCTGTTTTTT
few	12	.	TRBJ2-7	TRBV3-1	CASSRGENEQYF	TGTGCCAGCAGCCGAGGGGAAAACGAGCAGTACTTC
many	16	TRBD2	TRBJ2-7	TRBV28	CASTFSGGLAAYEQYF	TGTGCCAGCACATTTTCCGGGGGACTAGCCGCCTACGAGCAGTACTTC
many	13	.	TRBJ2-1	TRBV7-2	CASSFRRYNEQFF	TGTGCCAGCAGCTTTCGACGTTACAATGAGCAGTTCTTC
.	13	.	TRBJ1-1	TRBV12-3/TRBV12-4	CASSFRANTEAFF	TGTGCCAGCAGTTTCCGAGCGAACACTGAAGCTTTCTTT
.	14	.	TRBJ1-6	TRBV12-3/TRBV12-4	CASSAGRRNSPLHF	TGTGCCAGCAGTGCGGGACGGAGAAATTCACCCCTCCACTTT
few	15	.	TRBJ1-3	TRBV10-3	CAISHGTDSGNTIYF	TGTGCCATCAGTCACGGAACAGACTCTGGAAACACCATATATTTT
many	15	TRBD2	TRBJ2-5	TRBV11-2	CASSFGLGRKETQYF	TGTGCCAGCAGCTTCGGACTAGGCAGGAAAGAGACCCAGTACTTC
many	16	TRBD2	TRBJ2-1	TRBV13	CASSPGERGSLNEQFF	TGTGCCAGCAGCCCCGGGGAGCGGGGGAGTCTCAATGAGCAGTTCTTC
.	13	.	TRBJ2-1	TRBV7-8	CASSGVGYNEQFF	TGTGCCAGCAGTGGGGTGGGCTACAATGAGCAGTTCTTC